This T cell receptor beta chain was captured in a study of cytomegalovirus exposure and HLA in healthy donors. Vbeta (60) and Jbeta (13) primers were used in the PCR. Clones were sequenced by immunoSEQ multiplex PCR, and TCRdb holds only the in-frame ones, with some missing. The repertoire table contains about 160,000 clones. Note on this clone: What it binds is not known.

Broader study findings: Researchers reported in a later analysis that a missense DCLRE1C variant was tied to TCR beta V- and J-gene trimming. Earlier analysis looked at TCR beta V segments, and most were productive about 87% or about 30% of the time.

Germline CDR1 reads SEHNR; CDR2 reads FQNEAQ (reference sequence). V dropped 6 bases and J dropped 3 bases, with 6 bases sitting between them. The CDR3 is 11 residues long. The genes are TRBV7-9 and TRBJ2-7; D might be TRBD2 (6 bases). The sample consisted of PBMCs. The source of this sequence is a woman aged 55-70 years in good health and CMV-seronegative. CDR3 amino acids: CASRRDYEQYF. The CDR3 nucleotides read TGTGCCAGCAGGCGGGACTACGAGCAGTACTTC. Variable domain in full (rest from reference TRBV7-9 and TRBJ2-7): DTGVSQNPRHKITKRGQNVTFRCDPISEHNRLYWYRQTLGQGPEFLTYFQNEAQLEKSRLLSDRFSAERPKGSFSTLEIQRTEQGDSAMYLCASRRDYEQYFGPGTRLTVT.